The rows below give T cell receptor beta chains drawn from one sample of a study of T cells in Graves' hyperthyroidism and ophthalmopathy. TCRdb analysed the multiplex PCR reads with MiXCR anew, one entry per CDR3 protein. The data contain 500,000 to 550,000 distinct CDR3 sequences, under 25% of them singletons. The sample comprised blood. These receptors came from a man between 18 and 35 years old with Graves' hyperthyroidism. The CDR3 runs from the conserved cysteine through the conserved F or W. D genes are given only for firm matches. Clone size, where shown, is once, few, many, or a class for clones that have expanded.

d_gene	v_gene	abundance	j_gene	CDR3nt	CDR3aa
TRBD2	TRBV12-3/TRBV12-4	many	TRBJ2-2	TGTGCCAGCAGTATGACCGGGACTAGATCCGGGGAGCTGTTTTTT	CASSMTGTRSGELFF
NA	TRBV12-5	many	TRBJ1-1	TGTGCTAGTGGTCCGACGGGACCCTGGGCGAACACTGAAGCTTTCTTT	CASGPTGPWANTEAFF
NA	TRBV11-1	few	TRBJ2-7	TGTGCCAGCAGCCTAGGCATAGGGGGAGGCTCCTACGAGCAGTACTTC	CASSLGIGGGSYEQYF
NA	TRBV29-1	many	TRBJ1-1	TGCAGCGTGTACACCGGGGCCCCCACGGGCACTGAAGCCTTCTTT	CSVYTGAPTGTEAFF
NA	TRBV7-2	many	TRBJ1-1	TGTGCCAGCAGCTTAGGTTGGGGGGCCGGTGAAGCTTTCTTT	CASSLGWGAGEAFF
TRBD2	TRBV19	many	TRBJ2-7	TGTGCCAGTAGTCCGTCTGGGGGGGAGTACGAGCAGTACTTC	CASSPSGGEYEQYF
NA	TRBV6-1	many	TRBJ1-5	TGTGCCAGCAGCCACGGGCCGAACAATCAGCCCCAGCATTTT	CASSHGPNNQPQHF
NA	TRBV28	many	TRBJ1-1	TGTGCCAGCAGGGACAGCTTTGAAGCTTTCTTT	CASRDSFEAFF
NA	TRBV28	many	TRBJ1-2	TGTGCCAGCAGACGCCGGGTTAGAAAGGGCTACACCTTC	CASRRRVRKGYTF
NA	TRBV6-2/TRBV6-3	many	TRBJ2-7	TGTGCCAGCAGTTACCGTCAGGGTCTCGAGCAGTACTTC	CASSYRQGLEQYF
NA	TRBV30	few	TRBJ1-2	TGTGCCTGGAGCCCCCGAGAGGAGGCGGACTATGGTTACACCTTC	CAWSPREEADYGYTF
TRBD2	TRBV6-2/TRBV6-3	once	TRBJ2-5	TGTGCCAGCACCGCGGGGGGCAAGGAGACCCAGTACTTC	CASTAGGKETQYF
NA	TRBV6-1	NA	TRBJ1-1	TGTGCCAGCAGCATGGTGGGACGGGTGAACACTGAAGCTTTCTTT	CASSMVGRVNTEAFF
NA	TRBV6-5	few	TRBJ1-6	TGTGCCAGCAGTTACTTGACCTGGGGGGACAATTCACCCCTCCACTTT	CASSYLTWGDNSPLHF
NA	TRBV29-1	few	TRBJ1-2	TGCAGCGTTGAAATGTCGGGATACTATGGCTACACCTTC	CSVEMSGYYGYTF
NA	TRBV5-1	many	TRBJ2-7	TGCGCCAGCAGCTTGGCTGCGTACTACGAGCAGTACTTC	CASSLAAYYEQYF
NA	TRBV28	many	TRBJ1-2	TGTGCCAGCAGTCCGATCGGACACTACTATGGCTACACCTTC	CASSPIGHYYGYTF
NA	TRBV6-1	NA	TRBJ2-5	TGTGCCAGCAAATACGTGGGACGTGGATTAAAAGAGACCCAGTACTTC	CASKYVGRGLKETQYF
TRBD1	TRBV28	many	TRBJ2-2	TGTGCCAGTACTAGGACAGGGGGCACCGGGGAGCTGTTTTTT	CASTRTGGTGELFF
TRBD1	TRBV28	NA	TRBJ2-7	TGTGCCAGCAGCGGCCCGAGGGACAGGCTGTACTTC	CASSGPRDRLYF
NA	TRBV6-1	many	TRBJ1-1	TGTGCCAGCAATAATGGGGAATCGAACACTGAAGCTTTCTTT	CASNNGESNTEAFF
TRBD1	TRBV4-1	few	TRBJ1-1	TGCGCCAGCAGCCAAGATAACAGGGGGAACACTGAAGCTTTCTTT	CASSQDNRGNTEAFF
NA	TRBV30	once	TRBJ1-6	TGTGCCTGGACTACGGGACATCGTAATTCACCCCTCCACTTT	CAWTTGHRNSPLHF
TRBD1	TRBV12-5	many	TRBJ1-1	TGTGCTAGTGCCCTGACAGGGGGGAACACTGAAGCTTTCTTT	CASALTGGNTEAFF
TRBD2	TRBV28	NA	TRBJ2-7	TGTGCCAGCAGCCCATGGGGGACTACCCGCGGGGGTTACGAGCAGTACTTC	CASSPWGTTRGGYEQYF
NA	TRBV20-1	many	TRBJ1-1	TGCAGTGCTCGACACCTTCTACGCATGAACACTGAAGCTTTCTTT	CSARHLLRMNTEAFF
NA	TRBV6-1	NA	TRBJ2-7	TGTGCCAGCAGGCTTGACTACGAGCAGTACTTC	CASRLDYEQYF
NA	TRBV12-3/TRBV12-4	many	TRBJ2-5	TGTGCCAGCAGCCACCCCCGGACTCAAGAGACCCAGTACTTC	CASSHPRTQETQYF
NA	TRBV27	NA	TRBJ2-5	TGTGCCAGCAGAGCCGGTCCGGCGGAGACCCAGTACTTC	CASRAGPAETQYF
NA	TRBV2	many	TRBJ1-1	TGTGCCAGCAGTGCGGGCGAATACACTGAAGCTTTCTTT	CASSAGEYTEAFF
TRBD1	TRBV14	few	TRBJ2-7	TGTGCCAGCAGCCCTCTACAGGGGGCTACGCAGTACTTC	CASSPLQGATQYF
TRBD1	TRBV12-5	many	TRBJ1-5	TGTGCTAGTGAAGCCAAGGGGGCCTATCAGCCCCAGCATTTT	CASEAKGAYQPQHF
NA	TRBV7-6	many	TRBJ2-6	TGTGCCAGCAGCTTAGGGGGCGGGGGACAGAGCTCTGGGGCCAACGTCCTGACTTTC	CASSLGGGGQSSGANVLTF
TRBD1	TRBV2	once	TRBJ1-1	TGTGCCAGCAGTGAACAGGGACAGGGGAACACTGAAGCTTTCTTT	CASSEQGQGNTEAFF
TRBD2	TRBV2	many	TRBJ2-2	TGTGCCAGCAGTGAGAGAGCGGGGTACGGGGAGCTGTTTTTT	CASSERAGYGELFF
NA	TRBV7-2	many	TRBJ1-2	TGTGCCAGCAGCTTATCGCTTAGGCAGCTAGAGGACTACACCTTC	CASSLSLRQLEDYTF
NA	TRBV13	NA	TRBJ2-7	TGTGCCAGCTCCATCGGTGCCTACGATCAGTACTTC	CASSIGAYDQYF
NA	TRBV28	few	TRBJ2-1	TGTGCCAGCAGTTCCCCTGACGGGGTTCGCTACAATGAGCAGTTCTTC	CASSSPDGVRYNEQFF
TRBD1	TRBV30	many	TRBJ1-5	TGTGCCTGGGCTGACAGGGGCGAAGGTCAGCCCCAGCATTTT	CAWADRGEGQPQHF
NA	TRBV6-5	NA	TRBJ2-7	TGTGCCAGCAGTTACAATACCCCCGCTAGGAGATACGAGCAGTACTTC	CASSYNTPARRYEQYF
TRBD1	TRBV6-2/TRBV6-3	NA	TRBJ2-7	TGTGCCAGCAGTCTGAGGGGACAGGGGAAACACGAGCAGTACTTC	CASSLRGQGKHEQYF
NA	TRBV20-1	many	TRBJ2-5	TGCAGTGCCTTCAGGGGATTCTCCGAGACCCAGTACTTC	CSAFRGFSETQYF
NA	TRBV6-1	NA	TRBJ2-5	TGTGCCAGCAGCGGGGGTGGAGGTCAAGAGACCCAGTACTTC	CASSGGGGQETQYF
TRBD1	TRBV27	many	TRBJ1-1	TGTGCCAGCAGTTTGAGGACAGGGTGGGATGAAGCTTTCTTT	CASSLRTGWDEAFF
NA	TRBV29-1	many	TRBJ1-5	TGCAGCGTTGGGGAACGGCCTTATAGCGATCAGCCCCAGCATTTT	CSVGERPYSDQPQHF
NA	TRBV19	few	TRBJ1-6	TGTGCCAGTAGTCCCACCGGGACTCAAAGCTCCTATAATTCACCCCTCCACTTT	CASSPTGTQSSYNSPLHF
NA	TRBV6-2/TRBV6-3	once	TRBJ2-4	TGTGCCAGCAGTTACGTGTTGGCTAGCGAGAACAGGGACATTCAGTACTTC	CASSYVLASENRDIQYF
NA	TRBV29-1	many	TRBJ2-2	TGCAGCGTTCCCGGGAAGGGCGGGGAGCTGTTTTTT	CSVPGKGGELFF
NA	TRBV5-1	many	TRBJ1-1	TGCGCCAGCAGCTTGGAACACCTGAACACTGAAGCTTTCTTT	CASSLEHLNTEAFF
NA	TRBV12-5	NA	TRBJ1-1	TGTGCTAGTGGCAACCCGGCCGCTTTCTTT	CASGNPAAFF
NA	TRBV7-8	NA	TRBJ1-2	TGTGCCAGCAGCTTAACTGCAGGGTCATTTGGCTACACCTTC	CASSLTAGSFGYTF